This entry describes one T cell receptor (beta chain). Trimming cost V 4 bases and J 8 bases; bases outside gene matches: 4. The length of the CDR3 is 13 residues. CDR1 and CDR2 (germline): MDHEN, SYDVKM. These data come from a study of cytomegalovirus exposure and HLA in healthy donors. The PCR was carried out with 60 Vbeta primers and 13 Jbeta primers. TCRdb keeps only in-frame clones here, not all; method: immunoSEQ multiplex PCR. The table includes around 200,000 clones, under 85% detected once. The chain links TRBV28 to TRBJ2-1; 8 bases map to TRBD2. This receptor was obtained from a female donor in good health and CMV-seronegative. Sequencing input: PBMCs. CDR3 in amino acids: CASSWTSRYEQFF. The CDR3 coding sequence is TGTGCCAGCAGTTGGACTAGCAGGTATGAGCAGTTCTTC.